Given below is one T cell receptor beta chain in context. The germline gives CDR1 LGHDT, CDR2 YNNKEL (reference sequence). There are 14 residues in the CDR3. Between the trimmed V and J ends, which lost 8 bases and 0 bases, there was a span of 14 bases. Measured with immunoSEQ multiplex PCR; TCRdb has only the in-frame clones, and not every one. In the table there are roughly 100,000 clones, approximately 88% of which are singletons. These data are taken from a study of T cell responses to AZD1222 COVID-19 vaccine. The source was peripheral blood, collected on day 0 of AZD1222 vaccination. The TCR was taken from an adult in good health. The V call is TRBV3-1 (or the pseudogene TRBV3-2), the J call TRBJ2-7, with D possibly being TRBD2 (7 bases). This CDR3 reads CASRGAGFSYEQYF. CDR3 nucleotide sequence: TGTGCCAGCCGGGGGGCAGGGTTCTCCTACGAGCAGTACTTC.